These 4 T cell receptor beta chains share one sample of origin, sequenced in a study of Tregs in tolerant kidney transplant recipients. No antigens are known for them. TCRdb's copy holds only in-frame clones and misses some; the assay was immunoSEQ multiplex PCR. This table holds about 21,000 clones, about 71% found once. Material for sequencing was Tregs from blood cultured with allogeneic cells. The receptors stem from a human donor in good health.

The chain joins TRBV5-1 to TRBJ2-2; D gene unclear. The V end lost 1 base, the J end lost 5 bases, and 15 bases lay between the germline ends. The CDR3 is 16 residues long. Germline V gene data show CDR1 as SGHRS and CDR2 as YFSETQ. Here the CDR3 reads CASSLIGYGSTGELFF. Here the CDR3 DNA reads TGCGCCAGCAGCTTGATCGGATACGGTAGTACCGGGGAGCTGTTTTTT.

This clone was found a few times. The chain combines TRBV4-2 with TRBJ2-7, with TRBD2 matching over 8 bases. The CDR3 has 16 residues. After removal of 0 bases from V and 3 bases from J, the junction contained 7 bases not matched to a gene. Germline lookup yields CDR1 LGHNA and CDR2 YNFKEQ. The CDR3 nucleotides read TGTGCCAGCAGCCAAGAATGGGTAGCGGGATTCTACGAGCAGTACTTC. It specifies CASSQEWVAGFYEQYF.

The gene calls are TRBV5-1 and TRBJ2-5, with 9 nucleotides matching TRBD2. Germline loops: CDR1 SGHRS, CDR2 YFSETQ. Unmatched junction bases numbered 7, after V lost 2 bases and J lost 5 bases. This CDR3 has 15 amino acids. The CDR3 region is CASSLAAGGRETQYF. In DNA form, the CDR3 reads TGCGCCAGCAGCTTAGCGGCGGGGGGGCGTGAGACCCAGTACTTC.

By proportion, this clone is medium-sized (0.01 to 0.1%). V and J are TRBV2 and TRBJ2-7; D is possibly TRBD1 or TRBD2 (5 bases each). Trimming pared 2 bases from V and 2 bases from J, leaving 13 bases between. CDR1 is SNHLY, CDR2 FYNNEI, per germline. The CDR3 sequence is 15 residues long. The CDR3: CASSETGQGPYEQYF. The CDR3 nucleotides are TGTGCCAGCAGTGAAACGGGGCAGGGCCCCTACGAGCAGTACTTC.